This T cell receptor beta chain was captured by sequencing in a study of cytomegalovirus exposure and HLA in healthy donors (TCRdb year 2017). About the study as a whole: A later analysis indicated that the 130 or so validation repertoires were generated on the platform also employed for the approximately 670 repertoires of the first cohort. In addition to the first cohort of roughly 700 subjects, a separate validation cohort of approximately 130 different subjects was used. The study combined high-throughput TCR immunosequencing, statistical association of individual TCRs with disease status, and machine learning to predict cytomegalovirus infection status. The study aimed to test whether cataloging public T cell receptors could reveal signatures of past pathogen exposure.

V is reduced by 2 bases and J by 5 bases, leaving a spacing of 13 bases between them. CDR1 SGDLS and CDR2 YYNGEE were looked up in the germline V gene. The CDR3 sequence holds 14 residues, the cysteine and phenylalanine included. The CDR3 DNA has 42 bases and is translated from base 1. Separate from the approximately 700-subject first cohort, the validation cohort of about 130 subjects was the group to which the donors belonged. The table lists this clone with a count of one. No cognate antigen has been identified for it. Base qualities are missing; no much larger clone stands one base away. Paper-wide results and their limitations: Of the cluster scores, roughly 95% were above 0 in a later analysis, which found that TCRs clustered in the first cohort also tended to co-occur in the 95 to 150 validation repertoires. The authors suggested that the approach could potentially be generalized to other disease states and immunological phenotypes. Most TCR sequences were observed very rarely across donors, whereas some public TCRs were present in many individuals. The study listed 164 TCR beta chains as associated with cytomegalovirus. All 130 or so repertoires were used to score co-occurrence in the validation cohort in a later analysis, because that analysis had no HLA typing for the cohort. In both the original and validation cohorts, the classifier was reported to diagnose cytomegalovirus status with high specificity and sensitivity. A few of the identified cytomegalovirus-associated TCR beta chains were confirmed in vitro to be specific for cytomegalovirus antigens.

Receptor libraries were prepared by the immunoSEQ multiplex PCR assay. As for how the authors treated the data: A statistical classification framework was built for diagnosing cytomegalovirus status from the catalog of TCR beta chain sequences. TCRdb limited this immuneACCESS table to in-frame rearrangements with V and J called. A share of clones is missing; checked studies link under half to unresolved V genes, and the rest is unexplained. Clonal size and the V and J genes are those of that table, whereas D and trimming came from the DNA. Present in this sample are fewer than 120,000 clones, about 92% of which were seen just once. About 2% of the sample lies in the top ten.

Sequenced sample: PBMCs. The chain links TRBV9 with TRBJ1-1, with a tentative D gene TRBD1 over 6 matching bases. This clonotype was sampled from a young woman in good health and CMV-seronegative. Here is the DNA: TGTGCCAGCAGCGTTACGTTGCAGGGGACTGAAGCTTTCTTT. Its translation is CASSVTLQGTEAFF.